This T cell receptor (beta chain) was sequenced during a study of cytomegalovirus exposure and HLA in healthy donors. Overall study findings and caveats: Later analysis revealed greater clonal expansion in HLA-associated TCR beta chains than in equally common others. Cytomegalovirus association was assigned to approximately 180 TCR beta chains.

Between the trimmed V and J ends, which lost 3 bases and 4 bases, there was a span of 15 bases. The CDR3 loop spans 14 amino acids. CDR1 GTSNPN and CDR2 SVGIG come from the germline V gene (reference sequence). In the PCR, 60 Vbeta and 13 Jbeta primers were used. Clones were sequenced by immunoSEQ multiplex PCR, and TCRdb holds only the in-frame ones, with some missing. The table lists 150,000 to 200,000 clones, about 85% of them singletons. Worth noting for this clone: Its matching antigen is unknown.

The receptor was isolated from a boy aged 2 to 10 in good health and CMV-seronegative. Sequenced material: PBMCs. V is TRBV30 and J is TRBJ1-1; D might be TRBD1 (6 bases). The CDR3 bases are TGTGCCTGGAGGCTCAGGGGCGGCGGCACTGAAGCTTTCTTT. Translated, it gives CAWRLRGGGTEAFF.